This T cell receptor beta chain was identified in a study of blood T cell repertoires in COVID-19. Germline trimming cut 0 bases from V and 7 bases from J; bases unmatched to any gene: 6. The CDR3 sequence is 16 residues long. The V gene's germline CDR1 is SNHLY and CDR2 FYNNEI. The protocol was immunoSEQ multiplex PCR, while the TCRdb copy is restricted to in-frame clones and leaves out a portion. The sample consists of some 270,000 clones, around 83% of them appearing once. Material for sequencing was PBMCs or T cells enriched from blood (not recorded which). The chain uses TRBV2 and TRBJ2-2, with TRBD1 matching 9 bases. This receptor was identified in a woman between 50 and 59 years old who had been exposed to COVID-19. The CDR3 nucleotides read TGTGCCAGCAGTGAAGCGCGGGGACAGGGCGGCGGGGAGCTGTTTTTT. It translates to CASSEARGQGGGELFF. The full variable domain, completed using reference TRBV2 and TRBJ2-2, is EPEVTQTPSHQVTQMGQEVILRCVPISNHLYFYWYRQILGQKVEFLVSFYNNEISEKSEIFDDQFSVERPDGSNFTLKIRSTKLEDSAMYFCASSEARGQGGGELFFGEGSRLTVL.